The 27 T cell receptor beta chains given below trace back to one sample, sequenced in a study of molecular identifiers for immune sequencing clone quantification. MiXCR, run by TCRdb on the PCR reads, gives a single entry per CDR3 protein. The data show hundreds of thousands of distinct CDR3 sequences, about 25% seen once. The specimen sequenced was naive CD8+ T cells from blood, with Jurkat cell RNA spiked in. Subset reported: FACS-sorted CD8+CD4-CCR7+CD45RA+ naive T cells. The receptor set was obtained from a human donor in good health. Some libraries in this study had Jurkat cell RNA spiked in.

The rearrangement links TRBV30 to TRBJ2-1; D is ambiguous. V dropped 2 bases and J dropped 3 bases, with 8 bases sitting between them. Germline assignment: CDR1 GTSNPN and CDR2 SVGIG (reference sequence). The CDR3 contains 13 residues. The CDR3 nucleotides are TGTGCCTGGAGTCCTGGCGACTACAATGAGCAGTTCTTC. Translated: CAWSPGDYNEQFF.

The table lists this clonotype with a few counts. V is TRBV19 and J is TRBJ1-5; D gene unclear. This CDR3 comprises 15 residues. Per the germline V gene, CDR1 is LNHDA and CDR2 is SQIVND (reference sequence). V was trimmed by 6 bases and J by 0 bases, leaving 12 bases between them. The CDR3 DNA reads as TGTGCCAGTAGCCAGGCGGATTATAGCAATCAGCCCCAGCATTTT. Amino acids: CASSQADYSNQPQHF.

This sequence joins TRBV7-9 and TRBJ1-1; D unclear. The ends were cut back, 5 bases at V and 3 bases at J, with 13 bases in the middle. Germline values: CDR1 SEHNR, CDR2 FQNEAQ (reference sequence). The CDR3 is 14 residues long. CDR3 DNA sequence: TGTGCCAGCAGCCACCTGCTGGCGTACACTGAAGCTTTCTTT. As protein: CASSHLLAYTEAFF.

This CDR3 reads CASSATDTTCEQYF. The CDR3 bases are TGCGCCAGCAGCGCGACGGACACTACCTGCGAGCAGTACTTC. The genes are TRBV5-1 and TRBJ2-7; tentatively, D is TRBD1 (5 bases). The CDR3 is 14 residues long. V was cut by 4 bases and J by 6 bases, with 17 bases left in between. The germline CDR1 and CDR2 sequences are SGHRS and YFSETQ.

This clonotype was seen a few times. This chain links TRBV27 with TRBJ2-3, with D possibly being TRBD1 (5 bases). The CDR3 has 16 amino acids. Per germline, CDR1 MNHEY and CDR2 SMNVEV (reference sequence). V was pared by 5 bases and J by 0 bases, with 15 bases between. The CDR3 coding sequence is TGTGCCAGCAGTCCGCAGGGTCTAACTAGCACAGATACGCAGTATTTT. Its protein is CASSPQGLTSTDTQYF.

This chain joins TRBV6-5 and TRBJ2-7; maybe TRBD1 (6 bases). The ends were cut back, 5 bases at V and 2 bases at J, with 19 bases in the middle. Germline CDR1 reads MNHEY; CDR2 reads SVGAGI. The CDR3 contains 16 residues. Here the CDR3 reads CASSPDPGHITYEQYF. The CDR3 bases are TGTGCCAGCAGTCCCGACCCGGGACACATAACCTACGAGCAGTACTTC.

The CDR3 loop is CASSNGLAGGLNTGELFF. DNA for the CDR3: TGCGCCAGCAGCAACGGACTAGCGGGAGGCTTAAACACCGGGGAGCTGTTTTTT. The chain links TRBV4-1 to TRBJ2-2; TRBD2 matches 14 bases. Germline values: CDR1 MGHRA, CDR2 YSYEKL. The CDR3 contains 18 residues. The V and J ends lost 5 bases and 2 bases, in that order; junction bases with no gene match: 7.

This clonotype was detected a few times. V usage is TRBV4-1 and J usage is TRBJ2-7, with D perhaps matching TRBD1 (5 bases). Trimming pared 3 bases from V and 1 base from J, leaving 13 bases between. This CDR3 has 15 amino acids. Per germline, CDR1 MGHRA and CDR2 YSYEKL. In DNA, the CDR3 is TGCGCCAGCAGCCACCAGCTCGCAGGGTCCTACGAGCAGTACTTC. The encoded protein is CASSHQLAGSYEQYF.

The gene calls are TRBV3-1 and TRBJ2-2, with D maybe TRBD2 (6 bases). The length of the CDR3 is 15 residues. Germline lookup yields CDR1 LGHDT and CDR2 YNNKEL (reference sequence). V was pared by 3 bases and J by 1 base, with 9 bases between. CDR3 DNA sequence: TGTGCCAGCAGCCACGGGACTTTGAACACCGGGGAGCTGTTTTTT. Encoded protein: CASSHGTLNTGELFF.

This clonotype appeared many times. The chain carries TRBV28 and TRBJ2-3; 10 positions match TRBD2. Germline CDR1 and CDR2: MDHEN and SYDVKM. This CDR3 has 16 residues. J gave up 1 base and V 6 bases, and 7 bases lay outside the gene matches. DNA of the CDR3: TGTGCCAGCAGCATGGGGCTAGCGGGAGGCACAGATACGCAGTATTTT. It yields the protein CASSMGLAGGTDTQYF.

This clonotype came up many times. The CDR3 is CASSLAGTNQPQHF. In DNA, the CDR3 is TGTGCCAGCAGTTTAGCAGGGACCAATCAGCCCCAGCATTTT. J is TRBJ1-5 and V is TRBV12-3 or TRBV12-4; D possibly corresponds to TRBD1 (5 bases). The CDR3 is 14 residues long. Trimming left V 0 bases short and J 3 bases short, with 6 bases between.

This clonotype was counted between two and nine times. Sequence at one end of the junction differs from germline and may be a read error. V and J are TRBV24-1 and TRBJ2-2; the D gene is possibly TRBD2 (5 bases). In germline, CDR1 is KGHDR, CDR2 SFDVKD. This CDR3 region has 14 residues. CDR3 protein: CATSDLTNTGELLF. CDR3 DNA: TGTGCCACCAGTGACCTTACGAACACCGGGGAGCTGCTTTTT.

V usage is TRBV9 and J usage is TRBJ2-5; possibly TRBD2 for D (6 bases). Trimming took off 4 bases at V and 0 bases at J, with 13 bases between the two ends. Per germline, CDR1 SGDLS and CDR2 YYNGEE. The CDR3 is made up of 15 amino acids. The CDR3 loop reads CASSPAWDYQETQYF. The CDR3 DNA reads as TGTGCCAGCAGCCCAGCCTGGGACTACCAAGAGACCCAGTACTTC.

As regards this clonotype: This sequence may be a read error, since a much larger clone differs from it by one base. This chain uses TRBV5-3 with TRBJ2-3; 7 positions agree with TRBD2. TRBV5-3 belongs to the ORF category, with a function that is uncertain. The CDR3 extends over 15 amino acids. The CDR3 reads CASGVAGVATDTQYF. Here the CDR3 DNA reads TGCGCCAGCGGTGTTGCGGGGGTTGCCACAGATACGCAGTATTTT.

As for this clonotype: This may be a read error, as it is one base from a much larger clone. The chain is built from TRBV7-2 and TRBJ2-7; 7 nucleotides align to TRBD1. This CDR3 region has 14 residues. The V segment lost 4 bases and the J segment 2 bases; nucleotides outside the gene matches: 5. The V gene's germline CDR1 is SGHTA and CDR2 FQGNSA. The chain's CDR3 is CASSSYRGTYEQYF. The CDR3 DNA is TGTGCCAGCAGCTCATACAGGGGAACCTACGAGCAGTACTTC.

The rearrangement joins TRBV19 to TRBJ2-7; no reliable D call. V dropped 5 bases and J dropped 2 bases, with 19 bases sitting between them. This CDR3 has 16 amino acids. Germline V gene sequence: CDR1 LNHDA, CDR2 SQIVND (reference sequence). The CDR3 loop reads CASSEYFYALPYEQYF. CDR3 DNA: TGTGCCAGTAGTGAGTATTTCTACGCCCTCCCCTACGAGCAGTACTTC.

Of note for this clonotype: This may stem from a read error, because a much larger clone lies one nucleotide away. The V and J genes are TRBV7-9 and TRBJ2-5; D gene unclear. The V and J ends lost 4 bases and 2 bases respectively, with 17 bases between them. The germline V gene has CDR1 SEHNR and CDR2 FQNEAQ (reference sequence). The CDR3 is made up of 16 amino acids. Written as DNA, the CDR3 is TGTGCCAGCAGCTGGGTAGGGTCCCATACACAAGAGACCCAGTACTTC. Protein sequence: CASSWVGSHTQETQYF.

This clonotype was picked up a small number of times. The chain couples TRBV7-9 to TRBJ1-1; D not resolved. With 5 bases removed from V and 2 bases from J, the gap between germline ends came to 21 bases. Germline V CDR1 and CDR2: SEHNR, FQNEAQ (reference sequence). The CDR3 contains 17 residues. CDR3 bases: TGTGCCAGCAGCCCAGGACGACCCGCAGGCCCAAACACTGAAGCTTTCTTT. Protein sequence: CASSPGRPAGPNTEAFF.

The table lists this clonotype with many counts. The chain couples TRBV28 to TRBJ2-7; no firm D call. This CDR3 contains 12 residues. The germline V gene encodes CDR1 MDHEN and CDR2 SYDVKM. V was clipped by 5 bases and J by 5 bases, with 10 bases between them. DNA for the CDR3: TGTGCCAGCAGTCCGAACAGTCACGAGCAGTACTTC. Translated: CASSPNSHEQYF.

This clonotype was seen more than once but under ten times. CDR3 in DNA: TGTGCCAGCCGCCTCAGGGACCAAGAGACCCAGTACTTC. It specifies CASRLRDQETQYF. J is TRBJ2-5 and V is TRBV12-3 or TRBV12-4; a possible D gene is TRBD1 (5 bases). The CDR3 has 13 residues. Trimming cost V 8 bases and J 0 bases, with 10 bases left between them.

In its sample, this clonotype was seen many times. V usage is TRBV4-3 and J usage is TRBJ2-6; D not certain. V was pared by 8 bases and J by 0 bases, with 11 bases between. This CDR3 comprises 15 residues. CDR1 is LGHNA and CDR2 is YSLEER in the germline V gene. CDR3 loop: CASGPVVSGANVLTF. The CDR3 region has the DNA TGCGCCAGCGGCCCTGTGGTCTCTGGGGCCAACGTCCTGACTTTC.

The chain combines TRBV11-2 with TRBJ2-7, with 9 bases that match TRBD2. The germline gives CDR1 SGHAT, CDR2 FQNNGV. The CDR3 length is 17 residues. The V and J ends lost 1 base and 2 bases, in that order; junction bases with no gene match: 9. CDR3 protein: CASSLVVRGGEPYEQYF. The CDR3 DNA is TGTGCCAGCAGCTTAGTGGTGCGGGGGGGTGAACCCTACGAGCAGTACTTC.

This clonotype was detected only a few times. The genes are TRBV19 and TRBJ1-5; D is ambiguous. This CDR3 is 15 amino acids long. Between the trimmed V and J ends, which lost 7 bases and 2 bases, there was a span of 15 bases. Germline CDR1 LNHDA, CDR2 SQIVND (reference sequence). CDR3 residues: CASTQEAYRNQPQHF. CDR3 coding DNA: TGTGCCAGTACCCAAGAGGCATACCGCAATCAGCCCCAGCATTTT.

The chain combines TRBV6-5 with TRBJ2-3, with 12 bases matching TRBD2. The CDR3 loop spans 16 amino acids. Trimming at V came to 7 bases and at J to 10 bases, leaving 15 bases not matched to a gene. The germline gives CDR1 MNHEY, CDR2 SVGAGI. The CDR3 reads CASNTQTSGRRDPQYF. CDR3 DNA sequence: TGTGCCAGCAATACACAGACTAGCGGGAGAAGGGATCCGCAGTATTTT.

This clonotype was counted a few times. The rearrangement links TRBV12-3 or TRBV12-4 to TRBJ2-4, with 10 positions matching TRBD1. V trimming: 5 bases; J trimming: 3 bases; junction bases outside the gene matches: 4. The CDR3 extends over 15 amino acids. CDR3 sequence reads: CASSLGTGVKNIQYF. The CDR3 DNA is TGTGCCAGCAGTCTCGGGACAGGGGTCAAAAACATTCAGTACTTC.

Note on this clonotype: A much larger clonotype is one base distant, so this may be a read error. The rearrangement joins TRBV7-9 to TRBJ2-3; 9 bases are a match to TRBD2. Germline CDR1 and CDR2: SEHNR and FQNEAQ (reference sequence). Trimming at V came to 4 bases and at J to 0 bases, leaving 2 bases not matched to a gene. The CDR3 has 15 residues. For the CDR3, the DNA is TGTGCCAGCAGCTATAGCGGGGGAAGCACAGATACGCAGTATTTT. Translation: CASSYSGGSTDTQYF.

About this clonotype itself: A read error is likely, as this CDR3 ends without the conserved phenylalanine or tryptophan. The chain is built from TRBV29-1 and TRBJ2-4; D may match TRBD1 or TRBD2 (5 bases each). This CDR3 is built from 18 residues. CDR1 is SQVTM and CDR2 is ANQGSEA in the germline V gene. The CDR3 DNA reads TGCAGCGTAGAAGGGGCAGCCAAGAAAGGTCTAGCCAAAGACATTCAGTACTCC. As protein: CSVEGAAKKGLAKDIQYS.